A single sample gave rise to the 32 T cell receptor beta chains below, sequenced in a study of shared clonotypes between healthy human individuals. TCRdb's copy holds only in-frame clones and misses some; the assay was immunoSEQ multiplex PCR. The sample lists approximately 710,000 clones, less than 95% occurring once. Sequencing input: memory CD8+ T cells from PBMCs. Regarding subset: CD45RO+ cells pooled with CCR7-negative TemRA cells. These receptor sequences come from a young man in good health. Some clones in this sample may be carry-over from other donors' samples.

This sequence joins TRBV14 and TRBJ2-7; possibly TRBD1 for D (6 bases). V dropped 6 bases and J dropped 2 bases, with 20 bases sitting between them. From germline, CDR1 is SGHDN and CDR2 FVKESK. This CDR3 has 16 amino acids. The DNA for the CDR3 is TGTGCCAGCAGACGTACAGGGCCAAGAGGTCCCTACGAGCAGTACTTC. It encodes CASRRTGPRGPYEQYF.

V is TRBV19 and J is TRBJ2-3; TRBD1 aligns across 11 bases. This CDR3 has 15 amino acids. Germline CDR1 reads LNHDA; CDR2 reads SQIVND (reference sequence). V trimming: 5 bases; J trimming: 6 bases; junction bases outside the gene matches: 7. In DNA form, the CDR3 reads TGTGCCAGTAGTTACCGGGACAGGGGGAGGGATACGCAGTATTTT. This gives the protein CASSYRDRGRDTQYF.

The rearrangement links TRBV16 to TRBJ2-1; 9 bases are shared with TRBD2. After removal of 7 bases from V and 9 bases from J, the junction contained 13 bases not matched to a gene. There are 15 residues in the CDR3. Germline-derived CDR1 and CDR2 are KGHSY and FQNENV. The CDR3 protein is CASIEELAGSSEQFF. The CDR3 DNA reads as TGTGCCAGCATTGAGGAGCTAGCGGGATCTAGTGAGCAGTTCTTC.

The J gene is TRBJ1-2, the V gene TRBV28, with 8 positions matching TRBD1. In germline, CDR1 is MDHEN, CDR2 SYDVKM. Unmatched junction bases numbered 7, after V lost 8 bases and J lost 8 bases. CDR3 length equals 12 residues. CDR3 bases: TGTGCCAGCGGCGGGACAGGAAGCGGCTACACCTTC. Amino acid sequence: CASGGTGSGYTF.

V gene TRBV4-3 combines with J gene TRBJ2-5; possible D gene TRBD1, 6 bases. The DNA end lines up better with TRBJ2-7; the J call may be wrong. CDR3 length equals 15 residues. CDR1 LGHNA and CDR2 YSLEER come from the germline V gene. CDR3 in amino acids: CASSQHDRPPYEQYF. DNA of the CDR3: TGCGCCAGCAGCCAGCATGACAGGCCCCCCTACGAGCAGTACTTC.

The genes are TRBV27 and TRBJ2-5; D is ambiguous. The DNA end is a closer match to TRBJ2-7, so the J assignment may be wrong. Looked up from germline, CDR1 is MNHEY and CDR2 is SMNVEV (reference sequence). This CDR3 comprises 13 residues. The CDR3 reads CASMRGRSYEQYF. CDR3 nucleotide sequence: TGTGCCAGCATGAGAGGCAGGTCCTACGAGCAGTACTTC.

The chain has TRBV11-2 and TRBJ1-2; perhaps TRBD1 as D (5 bases). The V and J ends lost 5 bases and 2 bases respectively, with 21 bases between them. Germline V gene sequence: CDR1 SGHAT, CDR2 FQNNGV. CDR3 length: 17 amino acids. The CDR3 protein is CASSLENRGTINYGYTF. CDR3 nucleotides: TGTGCCAGCAGCCTTGAAAATCGGGGGACGATAAACTATGGCTACACCTTC.

V usage is TRBV29-1 and J usage is TRBJ1-5, with 8 bases fitting TRBD1. This CDR3 has 14 amino acids. CDR1 SQVTM and CDR2 ANQGSEA come from the germline V gene. V was clipped by 6 bases and J by 6 bases; unmatched bases: 10. CDR3: CSVIDRGRGQPQHF. For the CDR3, the DNA is TGCAGCGTAATAGACAGGGGAAGGGGTCAGCCCCAGCATTTT. Full variable domain (remainder filled in from reference TRBV29-1 and TRBJ1-5): SAVISQKPSRDICQRGTSLTIQCQVDSQVTMMFWYRQQPGQSLTLIATANQGSEATYESGFVIDKFPISRPNLTFSTLTVSNMSPEDSSIYLCSVIDRGRGQPQHFGDGTRLSIL.

The chain joins TRBV19 to TRBJ2-7, with D tentatively TRBD1 or TRBD2 (5 bases each). From germline, CDR1 is LNHDA and CDR2 SQIVND (reference sequence). This CDR3 region has 14 residues. Trimming pared 5 bases from V and 0 bases from J, leaving 11 bases between. CDR3 amino acids: CASSGRDLSYEQYF. CDR3 in DNA: TGTGCCAGTAGTGGCCGGGACCTCTCCTACGAGCAGTACTTC.

A word on this clone: A read error likely explains this, since a far larger clone differs by one base. This specimen includes other DNA sequences encoding the same CDR3. This chain links TRBV7-7 with TRBJ2-7, with 7 bases fitting TRBD1. This CDR3 has 15 residues. V lost 1 base and J lost 2; bases outside the gene matches: 5. CDR1 and CDR2 (germline): SSHAT, FNYEAQ (reference sequence). This CDR3 is CASSLGQGVTYEQYF. In DNA form, the CDR3 reads TGTGCCAGCAGCTTAGGGCAGGGGGTCACCTACGAGCAGTACTTC. Supplemented by reference TRBV7-7 and TRBJ2-7, the full variable domain reads GAGVSQSPRYKVTKRGQDVTLRCDPISSHATLYWYQQALGQGPEFLTYFNYEAQPDKSGLPSDRFSAERPEGSISTLTIQRTEQRDSAMYRCASSLGQGVTYEQYFGPGTRLTVT.

The genes are TRBV27 and TRBJ2-2, with TRBD2 as a possible D gene (6 bases). CDR3 size: 13 residues. V was pared by 8 bases and J by 4 bases, with 11 bases between. Germline lookup yields CDR1 MNHEY and CDR2 SMNVEV (reference sequence). The CDR3 DNA sequence: TGTGCCAGCCAGGTGGGAGGCACCGGGGAGCTGTTTTTT. This gives the protein CASQVGGTGELFF.

J is TRBJ2-1 and V is TRBV6-1; D uncertain. Trimming took 3 bases from V and 0 from J, leaving 18 bases between them. This CDR3 spans 18 amino acids. Per germline, CDR1 MNHNS and CDR2 SASEGT. The CDR3 is CASSDKPSRSYSYNEQFF. CDR3 coding DNA: TGTGCCAGCAGTGATAAGCCATCGCGGAGCTACTCCTACAATGAGCAGTTCTTC.

A single count supports this clone. The rearrangement joins TRBV19 to TRBJ1-1; D remains ambiguous. Germline V gene sequence: CDR1 LNHDA, CDR2 SQIVND (reference sequence). V was trimmed by 7 bases and J by 0 bases, leaving 12 bases between them. The CDR3 has 14 residues. The CDR3 region has the DNA TGTGCCAGTACTACGTCGGGGATGAACACTGAAGCTTTCTTT. Protein sequence: CASTTSGMNTEAFF.

The rearrangement joins TRBV6-6 to TRBJ2-2, with 8 bases that match TRBD1. Germline V gives CDR1 MNHNY, CDR2 SVGAGI (reference sequence). Trimming at V came to 2 bases and at J to 1 base, leaving 3 bases not matched to a gene. The CDR3 spans 16 residues. CDR3 nucleotide sequence: TGTGCCAGCAGTTACGCGGGACAGGAGAACACCGGGGAGCTGTTTTTT. It is translated as CASSYAGQENTGELFF.

The chain employs TRBV28 and TRBJ2-7; D remains ambiguous. This CDR3 comprises 14 residues. Trimming took off 5 bases at V and 5 bases at J, with 16 bases between the two ends. CDR1 and CDR2 from the germline V gene are MDHEN and SYDVKM. The CDR3 spells CASSRSSAHDEQYF. The CDR3 DNA is TGTGCCAGCAGTCGCTCTTCGGCTCACGACGAGCAGTACTTC.

The chain is built from TRBV11-2 and TRBJ2-3; D unresolved. CDR1 and CDR2 from the germline V gene are SGHAT and FQNNGV. The germline V and J ends were trimmed by 2 bases and 1 base, with 10 bases remaining between them. The CDR3 length is 15 residues. CDR3 region: CASSLMGIGTDTQYF. CDR3 in DNA: TGTGCCAGCAGCTTAATGGGGATTGGCACAGATACGCAGTATTTT.

The chain uses TRBV7-8 and TRBJ2-7; D unclear. With 3 bases removed from V and 2 bases from J, the gap between germline ends came to 11 bases. The CDR3 sequence is 14 residues long. Germline V gives CDR1 SGHVS, CDR2 FQNEAQ. The CDR3 DNA reads TGTGCCAGCAGCTTTGGGAAAGTAACCTACGAGCAGTACTTC. Its protein product is CASSFGKVTYEQYF.

This chain connects TRBV7-2 to TRBJ2-7, with unresolved D. Deletions cut 3 bases from V and 5 bases from J, with 11 bases between. The CDR3 contains 13 residues. The germline CDR1 and CDR2 sequences are SGHTA and FQGNSA. CDR3 DNA: TGTGCCAGCAGCTTTAGGGTGACCCACGAGCAGTACTTC. Translating gives CASSFRVTHEQYF.

J is TRBJ2-7 and V is TRBV28; D remains unclear. Germline loops: CDR1 MDHEN, CDR2 SYDVKM. V lost 3 bases to trimming and J lost 6 bases, with 6 bases between them. This CDR3 contains 11 residues. This CDR3 is CASSFGGEQYF. The DNA for the CDR3 is TGTGCCAGCAGTTTCGGCGGCGAGCAGTACTTC.

This chain uses TRBV7-3 with TRBJ1-1; unclear D gene. Germline assignment: CDR1 SGHTA and CDR2 FQGTGA. Between the trimmed V and J ends, which lost 1 base and 6 bases, there was a span of 12 bases. The CDR3 is 14 amino acids. The CDR3 coding sequence is TGTGCCAGCAGCTTAATACCGGGGAGCGCTGAAGCTTTCTTT. It yields the protein CASSLIPGSAEAFF.

The rearrangement uses TRBV14 and TRBJ2-7; D not certain. This CDR3 comprises 14 residues. The ends were cut back, 1 base at V and 1 base at J, with 8 bases in the middle. In germline, CDR1 is SGHDN, CDR2 FVKESK. The CDR3 region has the DNA TGTGCCAGCAGCCAAGGTCCAGTTTCCTACGAGCAGTACTTC. It encodes CASSQGPVSYEQYF. Using reference TRBV14 and TRBJ2-7 for the parts outside the CDR3, the full variable domain is EAGVTQFPSHSVIEKGQTVTLRCDPISGHDNLYWYRRVMGKEIKFLLHFVKESKQDESGMPNNRFLAERTGGTYSTLKVQPAELEDSGVYFCASSQGPVSYEQYFGPGTRLTVT.

The chain employs TRBV7-8 and TRBJ2-1; 10 bases fit TRBD2. V lost 3 bases to trimming and J lost 8 bases; unmatched junction nucleotides: 7. The CDR3 extends over 15 amino acids. Germline V gives CDR1 SGHVS, CDR2 FQNEAQ. The CDR3 region has the DNA TGTGCCAGCAGCTTTACCAGCGGGAGGGCCCATGAGCAGTTCTTC. Its protein is CASSFTSGRAHEQFF. The full variable domain, completed using reference TRBV7-8 and TRBJ2-1, is GAGVSQSPRYKVAKRGQDVALRCDPISGHVSLFWYQQALGQGPEFLTYFQNEAQLDKSGLPSDRFFAERPEGSVSTLKIQRTQQEDSAVYLCASSFTSGRAHEQFFGPGTRLTVL.

J is TRBJ2-1 and V is TRBV27; 8 positions match TRBD1. Germline V gives CDR1 MNHEY, CDR2 SMNVEV (reference sequence). CDR3 length: 13 amino acids. The junction had 5 bases not matched to a gene; V was cut back by 4 bases and J by 9 bases. The CDR3 is CASSSTGAAEQFF. The CDR3 DNA sequence: TGTGCCAGCAGTTCGACAGGGGCCGCTGAGCAGTTCTTC.

J is TRBJ1-2 and V is TRBV6-6; TRBD1 agrees at 11 bases. Unmatched junction bases numbered 9, after V lost 6 bases and J lost 3 bases. The germline V gene has CDR1 MNHNY and CDR2 SVGAGI (reference sequence). The CDR3 totals 16 residues. CDR3 DNA sequence: TGTGCCAGCAGACCGGGACAGGGGGATAAGGACTATGGCTACACCTTC. The encoded protein is CASRPGQGDKDYGYTF.

The CDR3 sequence is CASSLETPETYEQYF. The CDR3 coding sequence is TGCGCCAGCAGCTTGGAGACCCCAGAAACCTACGAGCAGTACTTC. The J gene is TRBJ2-7, the V gene TRBV5-1; no firm D call. CDR3 length: 15 amino acids. Trimming pared 0 bases from V and 2 bases from J, leaving 12 bases between. The germline CDR1 and CDR2 sequences are SGHRS and YFSETQ. The variable domain in full, with the rest retrieved from reference TRBV5-1 and TRBJ2-7, is KAGVTQTPRYLIKTRGQQVTLSCSPISGHRSVSWYQQTPGQGLQFLFEYFSETQRNKGNFPGRFSGRQFSNSRSEMNVSTLELGDSALYLCASSLETPETYEQYFGPGTRLTVT.

The genes are TRBV4-3 and TRBJ2-7; 10 bases align to TRBD1. The CDR3 length is 21 residues. With V trimmed by 1 base and J by 3 bases, 21 bases remained unmatched. Germline V gene data show CDR1 as LGHNA and CDR2 as YSLEER. The CDR3 DNA follows: TGCGCCAGCAGCCAAGGAACCGACAGGGGGCTACGGGGCTACGAGGGCTACGAGCAGTACTTC. Translated, it gives CASSQGTDRGLRGYEGYEQYF.

The sample holds one count of this clone. V usage is TRBV6-5 and J usage is TRBJ1-6, with 7 bases matching TRBD1. Germline CDR1 and CDR2: MNHEY and SVGAGI. V gave up 6 bases and J gave up 7 bases; unmatched junction bases: 9. The CDR3 length is 15 residues. CDR3 nucleotides: TGTGCCAGCAGGATCGAGACAGGGTGGAATTCACCCCTCCACTTT. This translates into CASRIETGWNSPLHF.

This chain joins TRBV7-8 and TRBJ2-1; D perhaps matches TRBD2 (6 bases). Germline assignment: CDR1 SGHVS and CDR2 FQNEAQ. The CDR3 spans 16 residues. The V and J ends lost 1 base and 8 bases respectively, with 18 bases between them. CDR3 sequence (DNA): TGTGCCAGCAGCTTAGGAGGCGGGGCCCCGCGGGATGAGCAGTTCTTC. It yields the protein CASSLGGGAPRDEQFF.

This chain joins TRBV7-9 and TRBJ2-3, with 13 bases that match TRBD2. Trimming removed 5 bases from V and 5 bases from J; junction bases left unmatched: 4. The germline V gene has CDR1 SEHNR and CDR2 FQNEAQ (reference sequence). There are 15 residues in the CDR3. The CDR3 region is CASSPLAGGGDTQYF. The CDR3 DNA follows: TGTGCCAGCAGCCCACTAGCGGGAGGGGGAGATACGCAGTATTTT.

V is TRBV9 and J is TRBJ1-4, with D hard to call. V was trimmed by 3 bases and J by 6 bases, leaving 12 bases between them. Germline V gives CDR1 SGDLS, CDR2 YYNGEE. This CDR3 has 14 amino acids. The CDR3 DNA reads TGTGCCAGCAGCGGACTTTTCGGGCATGAAAAACTGTTTTTT. Protein product: CASSGLFGHEKLFF.

The chain links TRBV7-9 to TRBJ1-4; TRBD1 matches 7 bases. This CDR3 is 15 amino acids long. Looked up from germline, CDR1 is SEHNR and CDR2 is FQNEAQ (reference sequence). Trimming at V came to 3 bases and at J to 1 base, leaving 2 bases not matched to a gene. CDR3 in amino acids: CASSFHRGTNEKLFF. The CDR3 nucleotides read TGTGCCAGCAGCTTCCACAGGGGAACTAATGAAAAACTGTTTTTT.

V is TRBV15 and J is TRBJ1-4; no definite D call. The CDR3 contains 17 residues. Trimming removed 1 base from V and 0 bases from J, with 12 bases in between. The germline V gene encodes CDR1 LNHNV and CDR2 YYDKDF (reference sequence). CDR3 in amino acids: CATSRGPDLATNEKLFF. CDR3 nucleotide sequence: TGTGCCACCAGCAGAGGACCGGACCTTGCAACTAATGAAAAACTGTTTTTT. Based on the CDR3 plus reference TRBV15 and TRBJ1-4, the full variable domain is DAMVIQNPRYQVTQFGKPVTLSCSQTLNHNVMYWYQQKSSQAPKLLFHYYDKDFNNEADTPDNFQSRRPNTSFCFLDIRSPGLGDTAMYLCATSRGPDLATNEKLFFGSGTQLSVL.